This entry features one T cell receptor (beta chain) sequence. Its antigen is unidentified. Cultured CD4+ T-cell DNA underwent Oncomine TCR Beta short-read sequencing. It was from cultured CD4+ T cells that genomic DNA was extracted. TCRdb processed the PCR reads anew with MiXCR; each CDR3 protein has one entry. Among around 17,000 distinct CDR3 sequences, around two fifths were seen once, and the ten largest hold 9.5% to 15%. The record originates from a study of vaccination and CD4 T cells after COVID-19. Turning to the study itself: Cellular stimulation was performed using overlapping spike peptides derived from SARS-CoV-2, HCoV-NL63, HCoV-OC43 and HCoV-229E.

Indicated treatment: roughly 10-day PBMC culture with coronavirus spike peptide pools or control peptides (ViraFEST assay). Cell culture was performed with two million PBMCs per well in the presence of about 9.1 IU/ml IL-2 and roughly 10 ug/ml peptide pools. General study results and limits: Median reactive clonotypes, those recognizing SARS-CoV-2, rose from about 22 to 38, not significantly.

Trimming cost V 1 base and J 0 bases, with 6 bases left between them. The CDR3 length is 13 residues. Germline V gene lookup returns CDR1 DFQATT and CDR2 SNEGSKA (reference sequence). The sequencing sample was made of CD4+ T cells from blood, cultured in vitro. The sequence came from a human donor who had recovered from COVID-19. The chain has TRBV20-1 and TRBJ2-5; no firm D call. DNA of the CDR3: TGCAGTGCTAGAGTCGGGCACCAAGAGACCCAGTACTTC. Protein product: CSARVGHQETQYF.